Listed here are 6 T cell receptor beta chains from one sample, sequenced in a study of blood T cell repertoires in COVID-19 (dated by TCRdb to about 2020). Library generation was performed with the immunoSEQ multiplex PCR assay. The table was pulled from immuneACCESS by TCRdb, which kept in-frame rearrangements only. Such tables lose some clones; where checked, under half of the loss comes from unresolved V genes, and the rest has no known cause. The sample yields 400,000 to 500,000 clones; around 86% were counted once. Together, the top ten hold around 1.4% of the sample. The sample comprised peripheral blood. Source of these receptors: a woman in her thirties with active or convalescent COVID-19.

The chain couples TRBV6-1 to TRBJ1-2, with TRBD1 matching over 11 bases. Germline CDR1 is MNHNS and CDR2 is SASEGT. The CDR3 contains 15 residues. V was clipped by 1 base and J by 7 bases; unmatched bases: 5. The CDR3 nucleotides read TGTGCCAGCAGTGAAGGGACAGGGGGCGCGTCTGGCTACACCTTC. Translation: CASSEGTGGASGYTF.

The chain combines TRBV24-1 with TRBJ2-5, with D possibly being TRBD1 (5 bases). The CDR3 covers 16 residues. V lost 8 bases and J lost 1, with 19 bases in between. Germline V gene lookup returns CDR1 KGHDR and CDR2 SFDVKD. This CDR3 is CATIPIRAGRQETQYF. The CDR3, as DNA: TGTGCCACCATTCCTATCCGGGCAGGGCGCCAAGAGACCCAGTACTTC.

This clone showed up just once. The chain is built from TRBV6-5 and TRBJ1-5; D is possibly TRBD1 (6 bases). V lost 6 bases and J 0 bases, leaving 12 bases between the germline ends. CDR3 length equals 15 residues. CDR1 and CDR2 (germline): MNHEY, SVGAGI. CDR3 DNA sequence: TGTGCCAGCAGGCCACGGACAGATAGCAATCAGCCCCAGCATTTT. Protein sequence: CASRPRTDSNQPQHF.

The count of this clone is one. The chain links TRBV14 to TRBJ2-7; D might be TRBD2 (5 bases). The germline V gene has CDR1 SGHDN and CDR2 FVKESK. V dropped 4 bases and J dropped 3 bases, with 13 bases sitting between them. This CDR3 comprises 14 residues. The CDR3 loop reads CASSPGVAIYEQYF. Here the CDR3 DNA reads TGTGCCAGCAGCCCCGGGGTAGCGATCTACGAGCAGTACTTC.

There are a few counts of this clone. The chain has TRBV4-1 and TRBJ2-2; 14 nucleotides agree with TRBD2. The germline CDR1 and CDR2 sequences are MGHRA and YSYEKL. CDR3 length: 19 residues. The J segment lost 5 bases and the V segment lost 5 bases, leaving 13 bases of the junction unmatched. The CDR3 DNA reads TGCGCCAGCAGCAAAGGTCCGGGACTAGCGGGAGTTAGTACCGGGGAGCTGTTTTTT. It encodes CASSKGPGLAGVSTGELFF.

The chain is built from TRBV27 and TRBJ1-2; 9 bases match TRBD1. CDR3 length: 16 residues. V dropped 5 bases and J dropped 4; count of bases not matched to a gene: 11. Germline V gene data show CDR1 as MNHEY and CDR2 as SMNVEV (reference sequence). The CDR3 spells CASSPTSGTGPYGYTF. The CDR3 DNA reads as TGTGCCAGCAGTCCGACTTCCGGGACAGGGCCCTATGGCTACACCTTC.